The 29 T cell receptor beta chains presented below share a single source sample, sequenced in a study of cytomegalovirus exposure and HLA in healthy donors. The PCR used 60 Vbeta and 13 Jbeta primers. Generated by immunoSEQ multiplex PCR, the TCRdb table keeps only in-frame clones and is missing some. Here the sample spans 170,000 or so clones, around 86% being singletons. The sequencing sample was made of PBMCs. The receptors shown here come from a man aged 45-65 years in good health and CMV-seronegative.

The genes are TRBV7-2 and TRBJ2-5, with 8 bases identical to TRBD2. The CDR3 sequence is 14 residues long. CDR1 is SGHTA and CDR2 is FQGNSA in the germline V gene. V was pared by 4 bases and J by 5 bases, with 6 bases of the junction left unmatched. CDR3 region: CASSSPGRVETQYF. DNA for the CDR3: TGTGCCAGCAGCTCCCCCGGGAGGGTTGAGACCCAGTACTTC.

V usage is TRBV7-2 and J usage is TRBJ2-1; 15 bases map to TRBD2. This CDR3 is 17 amino acids long. The V and J ends lost 4 bases and 9 bases, in that order; junction bases with no gene match: 10. Germline V lookup: CDR1 SGHTA, CDR2 FQGNSA. CDR3 bases: TGTGCCAGCAGCTCGGGGACTAGCGGGAGGTTAAGACTTGAGCAGTTCTTC. This gives the protein CASSSGTSGRLRLEQFF. The variable domain in full, with the rest retrieved from reference TRBV7-2 and TRBJ2-1, is GAGVSQSPSNKVTEKGKDVELRCDPISGHTALYWYRQSLGQGLEFLIYFQGNSAPDKSGLPSDRFSAERTGGSVSTLTIQRTQQEDSAVYLCASSSGTSGRLRLEQFFGPGTRLTVL.

The chain carries TRBV28 and TRBJ1-4; a possible D gene is TRBD1 (6 bases). CDR3 length: 15 amino acids. Germline-derived CDR1 and CDR2 are MDHEN and SYDVKM. Trimming shortened V by 5 bases and J by 0 bases, and 10 bases separated the two germline ends. The CDR3 DNA follows: TGTGCCAGCAGTGTGGACAGTCCAACTAATGAAAAACTGTTTTTT. Encoded protein: CASSVDSPTNEKLFF.

The chain employs TRBV7-2 and TRBJ1-2; D is ambiguous. V was cut by 6 bases and J by 4 bases, with 12 bases left in between. The CDR3 consists of 13 residues. Germline CDR1 is SGHTA and CDR2 is FQGNSA. CDR3 in amino acids: CASRESLFYGYTF. CDR3 coding DNA: TGTGCCAGCAGGGAGTCCCTCTTCTATGGCTACACCTTC.

The chain couples TRBV1 to TRBJ1-4; the tabulated D call, TRBD1, remains unverified against the DNA. TRBV1 is a pseudogene segment. The CDR3 runs to 17 residues. The CDR3 spells CTSSQERPGQGDEKLFF. In nucleotides, the CDR3 is TGCACCAGCAGCCAAGAAAGACCGGGACAGGGTGACGAAAAACTGTTTTTT.

The chain has TRBV4-3 and TRBJ2-5, with 8 bases fitting TRBD1. CDR3 length equals 15 residues. Germline CDR1 LGHNA, CDR2 YSLEER. J gave up 5 bases and V 0 bases, and 5 bases lay outside the gene matches. CDR3 sequence (DNA): TGCGCCAGCAGCCAAGACTCAGGGGGCTCGGAGACCCAGTACTTC. Translated: CASSQDSGGSETQYF.

This chain joins TRBV11-3 and TRBJ2-2; no clear D gene. The CDR3 is 15 amino acids. Trimming left V 5 bases short and J 1 base short, with 11 bases between. The germline gives CDR1 SGHNT, CDR2 YENEEA. The CDR3 loop reads CASSPGALNTGELFF. The CDR3 DNA reads as TGTGCCAGCAGCCCCGGAGCTTTGAACACCGGGGAGCTGTTTTTT.

CDR3: CASSDSNSNQPQHF. The CDR3 nucleotides are TGTGCCAGCAGTGACAGTAATAGCAATCAGCCCCAGCATTTT. V gene TRBV2 combines with J gene TRBJ1-5; D uncertain. This CDR3 spans 14 amino acids. Between the trimmed V and J ends, which lost 3 bases and 0 bases, there was a span of 6 bases. Germline V gene data show CDR1 as SNHLY and CDR2 as FYNNEI.

This clone was observed once. V gene TRBV28 combines with J gene TRBJ2-3; D might be TRBD1 (5 bases). Trimming took off 5 bases at V and 2 bases at J, with 14 bases between the two ends. This CDR3 has 15 residues. Germline V lookup: CDR1 MDHEN, CDR2 SYDVKM. The CDR3 DNA is TGTGCCAGCAGTACTACAGGTTTTCTCACAGATACGCAGTATTTT. This encodes CASSTTGFLTDTQYF.

This clone was observed a handful of times. The CDR3 nucleotides read TGTGCCAGCAGCTTTTGGCGGACAGATCCCCTCCACTTT. This encodes CASSFWRTDPLHF. The chain couples TRBV11-1 to TRBJ1-6, with a possible D match to TRBD1 (6 bases). Trimming removed 3 bases from V and 13 bases from J, with 13 bases in between. Germline V gene lookup returns CDR1 SGHAT and CDR2 FQDESV (reference sequence). The CDR3 length is 13 residues. Complete variable domain (other parts from reference TRBV11-1 and TRBJ1-6): EAEVAQSPRYKITEKSQAVAFWCDPISGHATLYWYRQILGQGPELLVQFQDESVVDDSQLPKDRFSAERLKGVDSTLKIQPAELGDSAMYLCASSFWRTDPLHFGNGTRLTVT.

J is TRBJ1-2 and V is TRBV6-5; weak D call: TRBD1 (6 bases). The CDR3 loop spans 15 amino acids. V was cut by 0 bases and J by 6 bases, with 14 bases left in between. Germline-derived CDR1 and CDR2 are MNHEY and SVGAGI. The CDR3 sequence: CASSYSMRQADGYTF. CDR3 DNA sequence: TGTGCCAGCAGTTACTCGATGCGACAGGCGGATGGCTACACCTTC.

This rearrangement joins TRBV18 to TRBJ2-1; 15 bases line up with TRBD2. This CDR3 spans 15 amino acids. V was pared by 3 bases and J by 7 bases, with 1 base of the junction left unmatched. Germline V CDR1 and CDR2: KGHSH, LQKENI. CDR3 loop: CASSPGTSGRNEQFF. The DNA of the CDR3 is TGTGCCAGCTCACCTGGGACTAGCGGGAGGAATGAGCAGTTCTTC.

The V and J genes are TRBV7-6 and TRBJ2-3, with 9 bases that match TRBD2. The V gene's germline CDR1 is SGHVS and CDR2 FNYEAQ. The V and J ends lost 0 bases and 1 base, in that order; junction bases with no gene match: 2. The CDR3 spans 16 residues. This chain's CDR3 is CASSLAAGGGTDTQYF. The CDR3 DNA is TGTGCCAGCAGCTTAGCTGCGGGGGGGGGCACAGATACGCAGTATTTT.

The chain couples TRBV18 to TRBJ1-6; the D is unclear. The CDR3 is 14 amino acids. The germline V and J ends were trimmed by 3 bases and 0 bases, with 3 bases remaining between them. Germline V lookup: CDR1 KGHSH, CDR2 LQKENI. CDR3 in amino acids: CASSPSSYNSPLHF. CDR3 coding DNA: TGTGCCAGCTCACCGAGCTCCTATAATTCACCCCTCCACTTT.

The chain combines TRBV4-1 with TRBJ2-1; D remains unclear. The CDR3 is 16 amino acids. Per germline, CDR1 MGHRA and CDR2 YSYEKL. V lost 0 bases to trimming and J lost 0 bases, with 9 bases between them. In DNA form, the CDR3 reads TGCGCCAGCAGCCAAGATTCGGAGAGCTCCTACAATGAGCAGTTCTTC. Translation gives CASSQDSESSYNEQFF.

The CDR3 nucleotides are TGTGCCAGCGCATATGGCCATAATTCACCCCTCCACTTT. Its translation is CASAYGHNSPLHF. This chain uses TRBV6-1 with TRBJ1-6; D is uncertain. The CDR3 contains 13 residues. Deletions cut 8 bases from V and 5 bases from J, with 10 bases between. CDR1 and CDR2 from the germline V gene are MNHNS and SASEGT.

The V call is TRBV5-1, the J call TRBJ1-1; 9 bases agree with TRBD1. Trimming at V came to 0 bases and at J to 5 bases, leaving 5 bases not matched to a gene. This CDR3 is 15 amino acids long. Germline lookup yields CDR1 SGHRS and CDR2 YFSETQ. CDR3 residues: CASSLEGQGWTEAFF. The CDR3, as DNA: TGCGCCAGCAGCTTGGAAGGACAGGGGTGGACTGAAGCTTTCTTT. Full variable domain (outside the CDR3, taken from reference TRBV5-1 and TRBJ1-1): KAGVTQTPRYLIKTRGQQVTLSCSPISGHRSVSWYQQTPGQGLQFLFEYFSETQRNKGNFPGRFSGRQFSNSRSEMNVSTLELGDSALYLCASSLEGQGWTEAFFGQGTRLTVV.

This clone was seen just once. The chain uses TRBV9 and TRBJ1-6, with TRBD1 matching over 7 bases. The V gene end was trimmed by 0 bases and the J gene end by 15 bases; junction bases not matched to a gene: 12. CDR1 and CDR2 (germline): SGDLS, YYNGEE. This CDR3 spans 15 amino acids. The CDR3 loop reads CASSVGSGGRVVLHF. The CDR3 nucleotides read TGTGCCAGCAGCGTAGGGTCAGGGGGGAGAGTTGTCCTCCACTTT.

J is TRBJ1-4 and V is TRBV19, with TRBD1 identical over 7 bases. The CDR3 spans 16 residues. Germline CDR1 reads LNHDA; CDR2 reads SQIVND (reference sequence). V lost 7 bases and J lost 2; bases outside the gene matches: 10. The CDR3 nucleotides read TGTGCCAGTACCATACAGGGGAAGGCGACTAATGAAAAACTGTTTTTT. As protein: CASTIQGKATNEKLFF.

The chain joins TRBV28 to TRBJ1-2; the match to TRBD1 covers 9 bases. Germline assignment: CDR1 MDHEN and CDR2 SYDVKM. The CDR3 runs to 14 residues. The trim removed 3 bases at V and 5 bases at J, leaving 4 bases unmatched. DNA for the CDR3: TGTGCCAGCAGTTTTGGACAGGGGCCATATGGCTACACCTTC. Its translation is CASSFGQGPYGYTF.

The chain uses TRBV5-1 and TRBJ2-3; the match to TRBD2 covers 16 bases. The germline gives CDR1 SGHRS, CDR2 YFSETQ. This CDR3 spans 17 amino acids. V was clipped by 4 bases and J by 3 bases; unmatched bases: 5. The CDR3 nucleotides read TGCGCCAGCAGCAGGGGACTAGCGGGGGGGCGTACAGATACGCAGTATTTT. It is translated as CASSRGLAGGRTDTQYF.

The chain carries TRBV9 and TRBJ2-3; TRBD2 is a possible D gene (6 bases). The CDR3 has 17 amino acids. The V gene's germline CDR1 is SGDLS and CDR2 YYNGEE. Between the trimmed V and J ends, which lost 0 bases and 0 bases, there was a span of 14 bases. The CDR3 reads CASSVVGRGVSTDTQYF. The CDR3 coding sequence is TGTGCCAGCAGCGTAGTCGGTCGCGGGGTGAGCACAGATACGCAGTATTTT.

This chain links TRBV19 with TRBJ2-1; D not certain. The V gene's germline CDR1 is LNHDA and CDR2 SQIVND (reference sequence). V was clipped by 5 bases and J by 7 bases, with 6 bases between them. CDR3 length: 11 residues. CDR3 nucleotides: TGTGCCAGTAGTGCGATGAATGAGCAGTTCTTC. Protein sequence: CASSAMNEQFF.

The chain uses TRBV28 and TRBJ1-3; the D gene is possibly TRBD1 (5 bases). The CDR3 is 14 amino acids. Germline CDR1 and CDR2: MDHEN and SYDVKM. V was pared by 5 bases and J by 0 bases, with 8 bases between. CDR3 loop: CASSGAGSGNTIYF. CDR3 DNA: TGTGCCAGCAGTGGGGCCGGCTCTGGAAACACCATATATTTT.

The rearrangement uses TRBV9 and TRBJ2-7, with a possible D match to TRBD1 (5 bases). This CDR3 is 16 amino acids long. Per germline, CDR1 SGDLS and CDR2 YYNGEE. Trimming took 4 bases from V and 2 from J, leaving 19 bases between them. The CDR3 reads CASSTRSTGPPYEQYF. The DNA of the CDR3 is TGTGCCAGCAGCACCCGAAGCACAGGTCCACCCTACGAGCAGTACTTC.

A word on this clone: Other DNA sequences from this sample encode an identical CDR3 as well. V is TRBV6-5 and J is TRBJ2-7, with a possible D match to TRBD2 (5 bases). CDR1 MNHEY and CDR2 SVGAGI come from the germline V gene. The CDR3 totals 14 residues. Deletions cut 9 bases from V and 0 bases from J, with 15 bases between. CDR3 sequence (DNA): TGTGCCAGTAGCCTAGCTGGGAGCTCCTACGAGCAGTACTTC. This translates into CASSLAGSSYEQYF.

The chain links TRBV7-2 to TRBJ2-3, with 12 bases identical to TRBD2. The CDR3 is 18 residues long. J gave up 6 bases and V 4 bases, and 14 bases lay outside the gene matches. The germline gives CDR1 SGHTA, CDR2 FQGNSA. CDR3 protein: CASSSRLAGAVGPDTQYF. The CDR3 DNA follows: TGTGCCAGCAGCTCCCGACTAGCGGGGGCGGTCGGGCCCGATACGCAGTATTTT.

The chain recombines TRBV7-3 with TRBJ2-5, with 8 bases matching TRBD2. V dropped 7 bases and J dropped 4; count of bases not matched to a gene: 11. Germline V lookup: CDR1 SGHTA, CDR2 FQGTGA. This CDR3 contains 15 residues. CDR3 in amino acids: CASTLGGVRGETQYF. The CDR3 bases are TGTGCCAGCACCCTCGGGGGGGTTCGGGGAGAGACCCAGTACTTC.

The chain carries TRBV7-9 and TRBJ2-7; a weak D match, TRBD2 (7 bases). The length of the CDR3 is 15 residues. The germline V and J ends were trimmed by 8 bases and 5 bases, with 22 bases remaining between them. The V gene's germline CDR1 is SEHNR and CDR2 FQNEAQ (reference sequence). In DNA form, the CDR3 reads TGTGCCAGCTATGGCCAGGGGAGGGCCATCAACGAGCAGTACTTC. Protein sequence: CASYGQGRAINEQYF.